A selection of T cell receptor beta chains follows, all from one sample in a study of long-term antiretroviral therapy in people with HIV. Repertoires were generated with immunoSEQ multiplex PCR, while TCRdb's copy carries only in-frame clones and drops some. The table shows approximately 36,000 clones, with roughly 87% occurring only once. Here the sequenced sample was unsorted PBMCs, taken 0.6 years after starting antiretroviral therapy. These receptors were obtained from a man in his late teens or twenties with HIV. CDR3s include the opening cysteine and the closing phenylalanine or tryptophan. The order of the fields is D gene, J gene, clone size, V gene, CDR3 protein, CDR3 DNA. A D gene is named only where the DNA matches it firmly. Rows may omit the clone size; those that give it use once, few, many or a size class.

D: -; J: TRBJ2-3; size: -; V: TRBV7-2; CDR3: CASSSSPATDTQYF; DNA: TGTGCCAGCAGTTCTTCTCCTGCGACAGATACGCAGTATTTT
D: -; J: TRBJ2-7; size: few; V: TRBV27; CDR3: CASSLAGDLAYEQYF; DNA: TGTGCCAGCAGTCTGGCTGGGGACTTGGCCTACGAGCAGTACTTC
D: -; J: TRBJ1-1; size: -; V: TRBV6-5; CDR3: CASSQTASYQAFF; DNA: TGTGCCAGCAGTCAAACAGCGAGTTATCAAGCTTTCTTT
D: -; J: TRBJ2-7; size: -; V: TRBV5-6; CDR3: CASSLRQAYEQYF; DNA: TGTGCCAGCAGCTTGAGACAGGCCTACGAGCAGTACTTC
D: TRBD1; J: TRBJ1-1; size: -; V: TRBV13; CDR3: CASSSTGTGHLNTEAFF; DNA: TGTGCCAGCAGCAGCACCGGGACAGGCCACTTGAACACTGAAGCTTTCTTT
D: -; J: TRBJ2-1; size: -; V: TRBV2; CDR3: CASSSGYEQFF; DNA: TGTGCCAGCTCAAGCGGATATGAGCAGTTCTTC
D: -; J: TRBJ2-7; size: -; V: TRBV28; CDR3: CASSPQAGMTYEQYF; DNA: TGTGCCAGCTCCCCCCAGGCAGGGATGACCTACGAGCAGTACTTC
D: TRBD1; J: TRBJ2-2; size: -; V: TRBV6-6; CDR3: CASSYKTGGTGELFF; DNA: TGTGCCAGCAGTTACAAGACAGGGGGCACCGGGGAGCTGTTTTTT
D: TRBD1; J: TRBJ2-7; size: -; V: TRBV5-6; CDR3: CASSLYGQADLEQYF; DNA: TGTGCCAGCAGCTTGTATGGACAGGCCGATTTAGAGCAGTACTTC
D: -; J: TRBJ1-2; size: -; V: TRBV5-4; CDR3: CASSSDPTNYGYTF; DNA: TGTGCCAGCAGCTCGGACCCAACTAACTATGGCTACACCTTC
D: -; J: TRBJ1-2; size: few; V: TRBV7-2; CDR3: CAAGYEVGYTF; DNA: TGTGCAGCAGGGTACGAGGTTGGCTACACCTTC
D: -; J: TRBJ2-7; size: -; V: TRBV5-1; CDR3: CASSSRGYEQYF; DNA: TGCGCCAGCAGCAGCCGGGGCTACGAGCAGTACTTC
D: -; J: TRBJ1-5; size: -; V: TRBV4-3; CDR3: CASSQDSGKDQPQHF; DNA: TGCGCCAGCAGCCAAGATTCAGGGAAGGATCAGCCCCAGCATTTT
D: -; J: TRBJ2-3; size: -; V: TRBV27; CDR3: CASSFGSTDTQYF; DNA: TGTGCCAGCAGTTTCGGCTCAACAGATACGCAGTATTTT
D: -; J: TRBJ2-2; size: -; V: TRBV5-6; CDR3: CASSFLGAGDTGELFF; DNA: TGTGCCAGCAGCTTTTTAGGGGCAGGGGATACCGGGGAGCTGTTTTTT
D: -; J: TRBJ2-3; size: -; V: TRBV7-2; CDR3: CASTPRRLADTQYF; DNA: TGTGCCAGCACACCACGTCGTCTGGCAGATACGCAGTATTTT
D: -; J: TRBJ2-7; size: -; V: TRBV23-1; CDR3: CASSQFVEVYEQYF; DNA: TGCGCCAGCAGTCAATTCGTGGAGGTGTACGAGCAGTACTTC
D: -; J: TRBJ2-1; size: -; V: TRBV5-1; CDR3: CASSLRSVSSYNEQFF; DNA: TGCGCCAGCAGCTTGCGTAGCGTGAGCTCCTACAATGAGCAGTTCTTC
D: -; J: TRBJ2-7; size: -; V: TRBV20-1; CDR3: CSAGYEQYF; DNA: TGCAGTGCGGGCTACGAGCAGTACTTC
D: -; J: TRBJ2-7; size: -; V: TRBV10-3; CDR3: CAISDSGGNSKNEQYF; DNA: TGTGCCATCAGTGATTCTGGGGGAAATTCGAAGAACGAGCAGTACTTC
D: -; J: TRBJ1-2; size: -; V: TRBV5-1; CDR3: CASSLTDYYGYTF; DNA: TGCGCCAGCAGCTTGACGGACTACTATGGCTACACCTTC
D: -; J: TRBJ2-1; size: -; V: TRBV7-2; CDR3: CASSLAMFNEQFF; DNA: TGTGCCAGCAGCTTAGCAATGTTCAATGAGCAGTTCTTC
D: TRBD1; J: TRBJ2-3; size: -; V: TRBV5-1; CDR3: CASSLAAPGQDTQYF; DNA: TGCGCCAGCAGCTTGGCCGCTCCGGGACAGGATACGCAGTATTTT
D: -; J: TRBJ1-1; size: -; V: TRBV11-2; CDR3: CASQSRGGSGHTEAFF; DNA: TGTGCCAGCCAATCTAGGGGGGGCTCAGGGCACACTGAAGCTTTCTTT
D: TRBD1; J: TRBJ1-2; size: -; V: TRBV5-6; CDR3: CASSPDRASGYTF; DNA: TGTGCCAGCAGTCCGGACAGGGCGAGTGGCTACACCTTC
D: -; J: TRBJ2-3; size: -; V: TRBV4-3; CDR3: CASGRTADTQYF; DNA: TGCGCCAGCGGTCGGACGGCAGATACGCAGTATTTT
D: TRBD1; J: TRBJ1-5; size: -; V: TRBV27; CDR3: CASGRQGGTQPQHF; DNA: TGTGCCAGCGGACGACAGGGCGGCACTCAGCCCCAGCATTTT
D: -; J: TRBJ2-1; size: -; V: TRBV5-1; CDR3: CASIKSGPLINPNEQFF; DNA: TGCGCCAGCATCAAGTCCGGCCCCCTCATAAATCCCAATGAGCAGTTCTTC
D: -; J: TRBJ2-6; size: -; V: TRBV25-1; CDR3: CASSEPRASGANVLTF; DNA: TGTGCCAGCAGTGAACCCAGGGCCTCTGGGGCCAACGTCCTGACTTTC
D: TRBD1; J: TRBJ1-1; size: -; V: TRBV9; CDR3: CASSRTGGLNTEAFF; DNA: TGTGCCAGCAGCAGGACAGGGGGCCTGAACACTGAAGCTTTCTTT
D: -; J: TRBJ2-1; size: once; V: TRBV18; CDR3: CASSPRSGTDNEQFF; DNA: TGTGCCAGCTCACCACGCTCCGGGACTGACAATGAGCAGTTCTTC
D: TRBD1; J: TRBJ1-3; size: -; V: TRBV7-9; CDR3: CASSLKGAGGNTIYF; DNA: TGTGCCAGCAGCTTAAAGGGGGCTGGAGGAAACACCATATATTTT
D: -; J: TRBJ2-3; size: -; V: TRBV28; CDR3: CASGYTDTQYF; DNA: TGTGCCAGCGGGTATACAGATACGCAGTATTTT
D: -; J: TRBJ2-5; size: -; V: TRBV21-1; CDR3: CASSKALNSNNQETQYF; DNA: TGTGCCAGCAGCAAAGCGCTAAACAGCAATAACCAAGAGACCCAGTACTTC
D: TRBD1; J: TRBJ1-1; size: -; V: TRBV19; CDR3: CASSIVSGGNTEAFF; DNA: TGTGCCAGTAGTATAGTTTCAGGGGGGAACACTGAAGCTTTCTTT
D: TRBD2; J: TRBJ2-2; size: -; V: TRBV4-3; CDR3: CASSQHSWTSGRANVGELFF; DNA: TGCGCCAGCAGCCAACACTCTTGGACTAGCGGGAGGGCAAATGTCGGGGAGCTGTTTTTT